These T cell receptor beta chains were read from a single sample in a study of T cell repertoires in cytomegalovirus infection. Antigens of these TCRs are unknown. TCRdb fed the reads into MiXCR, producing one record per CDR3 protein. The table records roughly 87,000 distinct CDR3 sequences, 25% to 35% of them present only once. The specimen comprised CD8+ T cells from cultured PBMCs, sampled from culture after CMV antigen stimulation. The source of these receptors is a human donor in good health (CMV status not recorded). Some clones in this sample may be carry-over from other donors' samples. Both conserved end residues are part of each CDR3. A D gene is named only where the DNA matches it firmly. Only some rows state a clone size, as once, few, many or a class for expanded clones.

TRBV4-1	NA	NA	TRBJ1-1	TGCGCCAGCAGCCAAGAGAGGGGGAACACTGAAGCTTTCTTT	CASSQERGNTEAFF
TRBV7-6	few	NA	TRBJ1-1	TGTGCCAGCAGCTTCGGGGCTTCCACTGAAGCTTTCTTT	CASSFGASTEAFF
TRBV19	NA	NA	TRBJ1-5	TGTGCCAGTAGTAATTACAGAGGTCGTCAGCCCCAGCATTTT	CASSNYRGRQPQHF
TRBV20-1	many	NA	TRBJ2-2	TGCAGTGCTAGAGGCAGGGGCCGGACGTACGGGGAGCTGTTTTTT	CSARGRGRTYGELFF
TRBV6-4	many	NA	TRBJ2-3	TGTGCCAGCGGGGACCGCACAGATACGCAGTATTTT	CASGDRTDTQYF
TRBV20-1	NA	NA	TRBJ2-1	TGCAGTGCTAGGGCGGACAGCTCACATTACAATGAGCAGTTCTTC	CSARADSSHYNEQFF
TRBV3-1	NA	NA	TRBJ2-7	TGTGCCAGCAGCCAGGGAGTGGGGGCCTCCTACGAGCAGTACTTC	CASSQGVGASYEQYF
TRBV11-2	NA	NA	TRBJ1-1	TGTGCCAGCAGCTTAGTCGGGGGGCGGAACACTGAAGCTTTCTTT	CASSLVGGRNTEAFF
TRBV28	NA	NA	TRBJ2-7	TGTGCCAGCAGTTACCACGAGCAGTACTTC	CASSYHEQYF
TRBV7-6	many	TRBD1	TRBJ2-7	TGTGCCAGCAGCCCGACAGGGAACCCCTACGAGCAGTACTTC	CASSPTGNPYEQYF
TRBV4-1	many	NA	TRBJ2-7	TGCGCCAGCAGCCAACCGGGGCAGCCCTACGAGCAGTACTTC	CASSQPGQPYEQYF
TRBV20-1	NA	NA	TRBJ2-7	TGCAGTGCTAGGACCAGACAGGCGGGCCTCTCCTACGAGCAGTACTTC	CSARTRQAGLSYEQYF
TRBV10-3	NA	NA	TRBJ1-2	TGTGCCATCAGTGAGTGGACAGATTCAACCTATGGCTACACCTTC	CAISEWTDSTYGYTF
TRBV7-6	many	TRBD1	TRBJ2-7	TGTGCCAGCAGTTGGGACAGGATGGGCGAGCAGTACTTC	CASSWDRMGEQYF
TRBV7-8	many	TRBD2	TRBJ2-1	TGTGCCAGCAGCTTAGAGAGCGGGGAATACAATGAGCAGTTCTTC	CASSLESGEYNEQFF